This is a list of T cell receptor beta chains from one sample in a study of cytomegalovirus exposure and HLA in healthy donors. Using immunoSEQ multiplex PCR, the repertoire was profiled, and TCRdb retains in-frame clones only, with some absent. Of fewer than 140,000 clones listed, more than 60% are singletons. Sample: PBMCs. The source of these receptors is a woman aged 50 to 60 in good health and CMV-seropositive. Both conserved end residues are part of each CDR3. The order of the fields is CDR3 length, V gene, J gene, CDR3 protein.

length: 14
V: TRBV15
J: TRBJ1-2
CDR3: CATSSPEGGHGYTF

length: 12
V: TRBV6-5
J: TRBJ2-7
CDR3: CASSGTGTGPRF

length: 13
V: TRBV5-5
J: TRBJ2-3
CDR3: CASSLAPLYTQYF

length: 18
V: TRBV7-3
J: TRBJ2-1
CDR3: CASSLIPSAPRYYNEQFF

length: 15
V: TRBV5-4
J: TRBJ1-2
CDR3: CASNRAGGGNYGYTF

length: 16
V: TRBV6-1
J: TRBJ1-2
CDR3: CASSEATDISNYGYTF

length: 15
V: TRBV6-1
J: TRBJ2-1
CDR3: CASSEASGGANEQFF

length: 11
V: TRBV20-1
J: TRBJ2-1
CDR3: CSGQGYNEQFF

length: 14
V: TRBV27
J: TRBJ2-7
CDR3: CASGTTGGSYEQYF

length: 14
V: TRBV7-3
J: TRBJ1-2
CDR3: CASSPRPGFYGYTF

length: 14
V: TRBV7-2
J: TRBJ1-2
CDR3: CASSFGTGAYGYTF

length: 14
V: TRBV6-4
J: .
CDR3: CASSASTATGELFF

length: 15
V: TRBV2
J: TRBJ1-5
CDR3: CASSYVGGSNQPQHF